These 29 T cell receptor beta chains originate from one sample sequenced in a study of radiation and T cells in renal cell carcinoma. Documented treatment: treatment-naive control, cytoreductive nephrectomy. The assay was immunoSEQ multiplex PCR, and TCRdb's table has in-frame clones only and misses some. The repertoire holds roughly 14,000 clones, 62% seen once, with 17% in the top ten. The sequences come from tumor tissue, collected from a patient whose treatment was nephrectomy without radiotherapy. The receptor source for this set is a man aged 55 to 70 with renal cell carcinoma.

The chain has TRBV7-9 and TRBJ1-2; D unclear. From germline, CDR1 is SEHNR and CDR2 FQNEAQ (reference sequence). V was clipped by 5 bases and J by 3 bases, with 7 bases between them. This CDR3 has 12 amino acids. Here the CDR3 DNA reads TGTGCCAGCAGCCGAAGCGACTATGGCTACACCTTC. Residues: CASSRSDYGYTF.

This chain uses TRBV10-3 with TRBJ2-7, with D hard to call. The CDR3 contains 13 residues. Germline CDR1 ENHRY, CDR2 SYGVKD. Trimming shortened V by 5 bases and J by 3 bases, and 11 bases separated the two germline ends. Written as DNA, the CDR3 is TGTGCCATCAGTAGGATGTCCTACTACGAGCAGTACTTC. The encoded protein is CAISRMSYYEQYF.

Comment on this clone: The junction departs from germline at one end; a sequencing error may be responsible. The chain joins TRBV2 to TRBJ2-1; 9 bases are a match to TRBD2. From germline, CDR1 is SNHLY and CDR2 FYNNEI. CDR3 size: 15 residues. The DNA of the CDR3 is TGTGCCAGCAGTGAAAGCGAGACTAGCGGATCTGAGCGGTTCTTC. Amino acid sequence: CASSESETSGSERFF.

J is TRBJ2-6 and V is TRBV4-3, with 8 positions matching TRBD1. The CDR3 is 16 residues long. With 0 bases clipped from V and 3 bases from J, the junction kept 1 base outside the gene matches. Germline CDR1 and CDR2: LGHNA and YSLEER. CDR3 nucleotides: TGCGCCAGCAGCCAAGATGGGACAGGTGGGGCCAACGTCCTGACTTTC. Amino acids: CASSQDGTGGANVLTF.

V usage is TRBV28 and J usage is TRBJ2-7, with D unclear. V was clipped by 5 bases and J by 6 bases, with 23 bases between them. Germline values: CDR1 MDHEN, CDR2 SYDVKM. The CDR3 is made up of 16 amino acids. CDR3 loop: CASSRSRAAIESEQYF. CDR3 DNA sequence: TGTGCCAGCAGTCGATCCCGGGCCGCTATCGAATCCGAGCAGTACTTC.

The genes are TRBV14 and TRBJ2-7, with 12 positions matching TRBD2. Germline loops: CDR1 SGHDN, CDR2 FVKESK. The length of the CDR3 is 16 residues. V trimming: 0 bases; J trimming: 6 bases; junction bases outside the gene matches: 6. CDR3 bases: TGTGCCAGCAGCCAAGATCCTAGCGGGAGGGCCGGCGAGCAGTACTTC. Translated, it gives CASSQDPSGRAGEQYF.

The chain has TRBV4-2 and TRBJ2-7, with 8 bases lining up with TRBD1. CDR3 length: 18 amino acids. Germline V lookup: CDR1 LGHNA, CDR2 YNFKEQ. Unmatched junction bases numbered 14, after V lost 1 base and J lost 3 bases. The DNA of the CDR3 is TGTGCCAGCAGCCAAGGTGGGGGAAGAGGACAGGGTATCTACGAGCAGTACTTC. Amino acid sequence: CASSQGGGRGQGIYEQYF.

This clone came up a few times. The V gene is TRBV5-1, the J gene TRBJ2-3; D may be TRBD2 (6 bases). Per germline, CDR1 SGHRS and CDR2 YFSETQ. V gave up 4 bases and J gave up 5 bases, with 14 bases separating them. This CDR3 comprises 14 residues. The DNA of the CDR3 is TGCGCCAGCAGCCCGGAGGGCCATAGAGATACGCAGTATTTT. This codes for CASSPEGHRDTQYF.

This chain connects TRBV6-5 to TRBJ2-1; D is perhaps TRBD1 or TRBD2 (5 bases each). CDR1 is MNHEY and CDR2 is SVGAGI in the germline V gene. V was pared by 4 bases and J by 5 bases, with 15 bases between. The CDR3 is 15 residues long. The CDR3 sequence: CASSFPPGTNNEQFF. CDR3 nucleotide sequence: TGTGCCAGCAGTTTTCCCCCGGGGACCAACAATGAGCAGTTCTTC.

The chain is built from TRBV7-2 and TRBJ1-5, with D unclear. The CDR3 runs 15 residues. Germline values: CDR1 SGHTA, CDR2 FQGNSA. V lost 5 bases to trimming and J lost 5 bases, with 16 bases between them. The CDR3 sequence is CASSPTPSGYQPQHF. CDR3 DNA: TGTGCCAGCAGCCCTACTCCCTCGGGATATCAGCCCCAGCATTTT.

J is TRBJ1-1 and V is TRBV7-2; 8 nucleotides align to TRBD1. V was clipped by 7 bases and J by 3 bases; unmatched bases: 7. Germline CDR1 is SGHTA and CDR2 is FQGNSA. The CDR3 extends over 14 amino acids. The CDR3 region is CASTRDRWDTEAFF. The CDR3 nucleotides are TGTGCCAGCACCCGGGACAGGTGGGACACTGAAGCTTTCTTT.

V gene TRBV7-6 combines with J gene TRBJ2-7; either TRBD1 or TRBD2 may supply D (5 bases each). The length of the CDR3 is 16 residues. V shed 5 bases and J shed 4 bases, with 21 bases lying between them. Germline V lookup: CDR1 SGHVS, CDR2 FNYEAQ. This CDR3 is CASSPTTGKASYEQYF. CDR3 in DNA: TGTGCCAGCAGCCCGACTACAGGCAAGGCCTCTTACGAGCAGTACTTC. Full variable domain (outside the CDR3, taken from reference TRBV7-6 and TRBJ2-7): GAGVSQSPRYKVTKRGQDVALRCDPISGHVSLYWYRQALGQGPEFLTYFNYEAQQDKSGLPNDRFSAERPEGSISTLTIQRTEQRDSAMYRCASSPTTGKASYEQYFGPGTRLTVT.

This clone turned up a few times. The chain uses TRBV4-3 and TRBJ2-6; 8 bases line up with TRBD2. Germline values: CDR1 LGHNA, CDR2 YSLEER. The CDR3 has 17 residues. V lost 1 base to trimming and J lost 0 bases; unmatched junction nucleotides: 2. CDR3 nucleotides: TGCGCCAGCAGCCAAGGGACTAGCAGCTCTGGGGCCAACGTCCTGACTTTC. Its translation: CASSQGTSSSGANVLTF.

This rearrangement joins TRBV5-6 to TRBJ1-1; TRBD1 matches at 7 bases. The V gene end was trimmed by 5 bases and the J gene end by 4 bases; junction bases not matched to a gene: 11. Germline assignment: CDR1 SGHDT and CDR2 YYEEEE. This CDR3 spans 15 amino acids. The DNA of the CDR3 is TGTGCCAGCAGGGTGAGAGGGGGCGACGGCACTGAAGCTTTCTTT. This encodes CASRVRGGDGTEAFF.

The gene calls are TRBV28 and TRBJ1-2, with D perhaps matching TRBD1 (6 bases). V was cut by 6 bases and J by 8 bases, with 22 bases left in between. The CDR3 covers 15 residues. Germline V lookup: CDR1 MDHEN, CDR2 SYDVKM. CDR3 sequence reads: CASSPRRDHTGGYTF. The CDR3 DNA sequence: TGTGCCAGCAGCCCTCGCCGGGACCACACAGGGGGCTACACCTTC.

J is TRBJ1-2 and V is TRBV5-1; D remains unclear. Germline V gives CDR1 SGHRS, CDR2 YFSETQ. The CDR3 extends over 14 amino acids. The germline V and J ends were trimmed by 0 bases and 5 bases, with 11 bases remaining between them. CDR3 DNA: TGCGCCAGCAGCTTGGCTGGGCAACTATATGGCTACACCTTC. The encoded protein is CASSLAGQLYGYTF.

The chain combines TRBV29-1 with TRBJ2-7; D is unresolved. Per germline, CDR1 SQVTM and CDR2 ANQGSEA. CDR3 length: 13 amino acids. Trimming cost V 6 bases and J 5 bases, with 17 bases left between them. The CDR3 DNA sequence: TGCAGCGTGGCCGACCCTCCTAGGGACGAGCAGTACTTC. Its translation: CSVADPPRDEQYF.

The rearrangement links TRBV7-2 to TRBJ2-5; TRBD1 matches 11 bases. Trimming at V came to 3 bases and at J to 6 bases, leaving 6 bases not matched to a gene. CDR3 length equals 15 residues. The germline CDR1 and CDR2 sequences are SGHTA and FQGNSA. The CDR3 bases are TGTGCCAGCAGCTTCGGGACAGGGGGTACGAAGACCCAGTACTTC. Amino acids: CASSFGTGGTKTQYF.

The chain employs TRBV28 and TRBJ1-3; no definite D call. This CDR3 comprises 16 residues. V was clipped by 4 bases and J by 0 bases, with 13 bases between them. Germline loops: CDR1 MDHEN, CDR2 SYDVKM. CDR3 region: CASSSPGQDSGNTIYF. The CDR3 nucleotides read TGTGCCAGCAGTTCACCAGGCCAGGACTCTGGAAACACCATATATTTT.

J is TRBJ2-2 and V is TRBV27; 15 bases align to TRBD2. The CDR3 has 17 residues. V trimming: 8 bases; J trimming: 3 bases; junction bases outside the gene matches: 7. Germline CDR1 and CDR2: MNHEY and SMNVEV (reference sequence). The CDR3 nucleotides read TGTGCCAGCGCCGGGACTAGCGGGAGGAGATACACCGGGGAGCTGTTTTTT. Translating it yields CASAGTSGRRYTGELFF.

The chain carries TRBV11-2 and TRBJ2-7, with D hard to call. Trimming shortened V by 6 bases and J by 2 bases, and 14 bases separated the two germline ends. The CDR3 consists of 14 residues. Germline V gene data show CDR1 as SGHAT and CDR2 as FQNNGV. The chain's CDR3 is CASRLGLGTYEQYF. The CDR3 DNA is TGTGCCAGCAGACTCGGATTAGGAACCTACGAGCAGTACTTC.

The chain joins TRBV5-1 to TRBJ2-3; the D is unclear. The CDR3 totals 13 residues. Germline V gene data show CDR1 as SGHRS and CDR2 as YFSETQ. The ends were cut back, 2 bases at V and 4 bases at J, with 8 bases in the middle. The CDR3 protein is CASSFSRADTQYF. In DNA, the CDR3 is TGCGCCAGCAGCTTTTCTAGGGCAGATACGCAGTATTTT.

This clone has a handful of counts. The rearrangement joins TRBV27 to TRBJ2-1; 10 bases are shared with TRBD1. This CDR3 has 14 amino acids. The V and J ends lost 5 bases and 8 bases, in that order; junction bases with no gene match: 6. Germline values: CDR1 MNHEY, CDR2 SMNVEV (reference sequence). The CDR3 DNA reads TGTGCCAGCAGTAATATGGGACAGGGGTATGAGCAGTTCTTC. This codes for CASSNMGQGYEQFF.

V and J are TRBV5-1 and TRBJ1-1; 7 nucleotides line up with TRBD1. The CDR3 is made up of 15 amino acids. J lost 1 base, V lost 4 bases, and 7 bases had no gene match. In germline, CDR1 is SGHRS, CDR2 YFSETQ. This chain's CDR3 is CASSPRGGRNTEAFF. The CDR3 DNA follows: TGCGCCAGCAGCCCCAGGGGGGGGAGGAACACTGAAGCTTTCTTT.

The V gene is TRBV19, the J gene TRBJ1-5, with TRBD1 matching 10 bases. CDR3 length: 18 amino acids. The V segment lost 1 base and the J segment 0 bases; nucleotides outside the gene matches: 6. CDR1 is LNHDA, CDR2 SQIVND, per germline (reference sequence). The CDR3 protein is CASSIGRTGGYSNQPQHF. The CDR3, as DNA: TGTGCCAGTAGTATAGGGAGGACAGGGGGGTATAGCAATCAGCCCCAGCATTTT.

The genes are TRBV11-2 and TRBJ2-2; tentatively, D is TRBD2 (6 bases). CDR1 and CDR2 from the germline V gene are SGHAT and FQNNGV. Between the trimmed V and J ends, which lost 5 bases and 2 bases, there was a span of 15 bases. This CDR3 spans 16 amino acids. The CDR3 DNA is TGTGCCAGCAGCCCCCGGGACTTCCTAAACACCGGGGAGCTGTTTTTT. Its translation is CASSPRDFLNTGELFF.

The CDR3 protein is CAIRRDSSTDTQYF. In DNA, the CDR3 is TGTGCCATCAGAAGGGACAGCAGCACAGATACGCAGTATTTT. The J gene is TRBJ2-3, the V gene TRBV10-3; 7 nucleotides match TRBD1. Germline V CDR1 and CDR2: ENHRY, SYGVKD. The CDR3 spans 14 residues. V dropped 6 bases and J dropped 0; count of bases not matched to a gene: 3.

This chain's CDR3 is CASSIALLNQPQHF. CDR3 nucleotides: TGTGCCAGTAGTATAGCCCTGCTGAATCAGCCCCAGCATTTT. The chain employs TRBV19 and TRBJ1-5; no clear D. Germline V gene lookup returns CDR1 LNHDA and CDR2 SQIVND (reference sequence). Deletions cut 1 base from V and 4 bases from J, with 8 bases between. CDR3 length: 14 residues.

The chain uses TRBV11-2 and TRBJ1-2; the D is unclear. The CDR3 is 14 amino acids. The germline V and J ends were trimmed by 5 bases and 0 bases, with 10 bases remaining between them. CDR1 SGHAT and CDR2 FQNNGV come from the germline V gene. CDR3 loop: CASSPILSNYGYTF. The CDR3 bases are TGTGCCAGCAGCCCAATTCTTTCTAACTATGGCTACACCTTC.